Each of the 25 T cell receptor beta chains below was sequenced from the same sample in a study of TIL therapy for anti-PD-1-resistant metastatic lung cancer. Noted time point: pre-treatment sample, taken before nivolumab and TIL therapy. The immunoSEQ assay was v3. Using immunoSEQ multiplex PCR, the repertoire was profiled, and TCRdb retains in-frame clones only, with some absent. The data hold tens of thousands of clones, with 78% observed a single time. The sample in question was blood, obtained at baseline. The receptors originated from a person aged 25-80 years with non-small cell lung cancer.

The chain combines TRBV5-6 with TRBJ1-2; 8 nucleotides match TRBD1. V lost 3 bases to trimming and J lost 13 bases; unmatched junction nucleotides: 5. From germline, CDR1 is SGHDT and CDR2 YYEEEE. The length of the CDR3 is 11 residues. The CDR3 nucleotides are TGTGCCAGCAGCTCGACAGGGGCCGGCACCTTC. Translation: CASSSTGAGTF.

In its sample, this clone was seen a few times. This sequence joins TRBV7-9 and TRBJ1-1, with unresolved D. Germline loops: CDR1 SEHNR, CDR2 FQNEAQ (reference sequence). The CDR3 extends over 11 amino acids. V lost 5 bases and J lost 1, with 2 bases in between. The CDR3 loop reads CASSRNTEAFF. The DNA of the CDR3 is TGTGCCAGCAGCCGGAACACTGAAGCTTTCTTT.

This clone is medium-sized by share. The chain couples TRBV10-3 to TRBJ2-7, with TRBD2 identical over 7 bases. The CDR3 totals 16 residues. CDR1 is ENHRY and CDR2 is SYGVKD in the germline V gene. After removal of 3 bases from V and 0 bases from J, the junction contained 8 bases not matched to a gene. CDR3 sequence (DNA): TGTGCCATCAGTGACCCCGGTGCTAGCGGCTCCTACGAGCAGTACTTC. This encodes CAISDPGASGSYEQYF.

The chain joins TRBV19 to TRBJ2-7; 7 nucleotides align to TRBD2. This CDR3 has 15 residues. The germline CDR1 and CDR2 sequences are LNHDA and SQIVND (reference sequence). With 5 bases clipped from V and 0 bases from J, the junction kept 7 bases outside the gene matches. As DNA, the CDR3 is TGTGCCAGTAGTTCCCCGGGGGGACCCTCCTACGAGCAGTACTTC. This sequence encodes CASSSPGGPSYEQYF.

This CDR3 reads CASSRRGRNEAFF. The CDR3 coding sequence is TGTGCCAGCAGCAGGAGGGGGCGGAATGAAGCTTTCTTT. The chain employs TRBV5-6 and TRBJ1-1; TRBD1 aligns across 7 bases. CDR1 is SGHDT and CDR2 is YYEEEE in the germline V gene. The CDR3 consists of 13 residues. V was clipped by 4 bases and J by 7 bases; unmatched bases: 7.

The V gene is TRBV28, the J gene TRBJ1-2, with TRBD1 as a possible D gene (6 bases). Germline lookup yields CDR1 MDHEN and CDR2 SYDVKM. The CDR3 length is 13 residues. The ends were cut back, 2 bases at V and 2 bases at J, with 6 bases in the middle. CDR3 amino acids: CASSLGTNYGYTF. DNA of the CDR3: TGTGCCAGCAGTTTAGGGACAAACTATGGCTACACCTTC.

The table lists this clone with a count of one. This chain uses TRBV4-3 with TRBJ2-7, with D unresolved. The CDR3 is 14 amino acids. The germline gives CDR1 LGHNA, CDR2 YSLEER. Trimming removed 1 base at V and 5 bases at J, with 12 bases between. The CDR3 sequence is CASSQVAQDHEQYF. CDR3 DNA sequence: TGCGCCAGCAGCCAAGTCGCTCAAGACCACGAGCAGTACTTC.

The genes are TRBV2 and TRBJ2-7, with 7 bases lining up with TRBD1. V was clipped by 6 bases and J by 5 bases; unmatched bases: 7. Germline V gene sequence: CDR1 SNHLY, CDR2 FYNNEI. The CDR3 covers 13 residues. Written as DNA, the CDR3 is TGTGCCAGCAGGCGACAGGGCAGGGACGAGCAGTACTTC. It is translated as CASRRQGRDEQYF. The variable domain in full, with the rest retrieved from reference TRBV2 and TRBJ2-7, is EPEVTQTPSHQVTQMGQEVILRCVPISNHLYFYWYRQILGQKVEFLVSFYNNEISEKSEIFDDQFSVERPDGSNFTLKIRSTKLEDSAMYFCASRRQGRDEQYFGPGTRLTVT.

The chain is built from TRBV7-8 and TRBJ2-2; tentative D call: TRBD1 (6 bases). CDR1 is SGHVS and CDR2 is FQNEAQ in the germline V gene. The CDR3 is 14 amino acids. Trimming removed 3 bases from V and 6 bases from J, with 11 bases in between. The CDR3 spells CASSFQQGAGELFF. The CDR3 coding sequence is TGTGCCAGCAGCTTCCAACAGGGAGCCGGGGAGCTGTTTTTT. Combining the CDR3 with reference TRBV7-8 and TRBJ2-2 gives the whole variable domain GAGVSQSPRYKVAKRGQDVALRCDPISGHVSLFWYQQALGQGPEFLTYFQNEAQLDKSGLPSDRFFAERPEGSVSTLKIQRTQQEDSAVYLCASSFQQGAGELFFGEGSRLTVL.

This clone was counted only a few times. In nucleotides, the CDR3 is TGCGCCAGCAGCCCTAGGACTAGCGGGAGCAATGAGCAGTTCTTC. It translates to CASSPRTSGSNEQFF. The V call is TRBV5-1, the J call TRBJ2-1; 13 positions agree with TRBD2. Unmatched junction bases numbered 4, after V lost 4 bases and J lost 6 bases. Germline V gene lookup returns CDR1 SGHRS and CDR2 YFSETQ. The CDR3 is made up of 15 amino acids.

The CDR3, as DNA: TGCGCCAGCAGCTTGGGGACAGGGCGCTCCTACAATGAGCAGTTCTTC. Translating it yields CASSLGTGRSYNEQFF. The rearrangement links TRBV5-1 to TRBJ2-1; 8 bases are a match to TRBD1. Looked up from germline, CDR1 is SGHRS and CDR2 is YFSETQ. V was clipped by 0 bases and J by 0 bases; unmatched bases: 2. The CDR3 runs 16 residues.

This clone has a single count. The V gene is TRBV27, the J gene TRBJ1-4; 9 bases map to TRBD1. CDR1 is MNHEY, CDR2 SMNVEV, per germline (reference sequence). Trimming at V came to 3 bases and at J to 0 bases, leaving 5 bases not matched to a gene. The length of the CDR3 is 17 residues. The chain's CDR3 is CASSFYRGPTTNEKLFF. CDR3 DNA: TGTGCCAGCAGTTTCTACAGGGGGCCTACAACTAATGAAAAACTGTTTTTT.

The J gene is TRBJ1-2, the V gene TRBV28; 7 bases match TRBD1. This CDR3 contains 17 residues. With 4 bases clipped from V and 4 bases from J, the junction kept 15 bases outside the gene matches. Germline CDR1 and CDR2: MDHEN and SYDVKM. DNA for the CDR3: TGTGCCAGCAGTTCCCGAGAATCTCTGACAGGGCTCTATGGCTACACCTTC. Translation gives CASSSRESLTGLYGYTF.

In this sample, this clone turned up a few times. The rearrangement links TRBV5-4 to TRBJ2-5, with 12 bases aligning to TRBD2. Per germline, CDR1 SGHNT and CDR2 YYREEE (reference sequence). The CDR3 extends over 16 amino acids. V trimming: 4 bases; J trimming: 4 bases; junction bases outside the gene matches: 8. As DNA, the CDR3 is TGTGCCAGCAGCAGTCTAGCGGGGGGGCCCGCAGAGACCCAGTACTTC. This sequence encodes CASSSLAGGPAETQYF. The full variable domain, its missing parts supplied by reference TRBV5-4 and TRBJ2-5, is ETGVTQSPTHLIKTRGQQVTLRCSSQSGHNTVSWYQQALGQGPQFIFQYYREEENGRGNFPPRFSGLQFPNYSSELNVNALELDDSALYLCASSSLAGGPAETQYFGPGTRLLVL.

J is TRBJ2-1 and V is TRBV15; the D is unclear. The length of the CDR3 is 16 residues. Germline CDR1 LNHNV, CDR2 YYDKDF (reference sequence). Trimming removed 5 bases from V and 9 bases from J, with 23 bases in between. Here the CDR3 reads CATSGPTSFPHSEQFF. In DNA form, the CDR3 reads TGTGCCACCAGCGGCCCGACTTCTTTCCCCCACAGTGAGCAGTTCTTC.

The chain employs TRBV28 and TRBJ2-3; tentatively, D is TRBD2 (5 bases). Germline V gives CDR1 MDHEN, CDR2 SYDVKM. The CDR3 is 14 amino acids. V dropped 5 bases and J dropped 8 bases, with 17 bases sitting between them. The CDR3 sequence: CASSAPEVGGTQYF. The CDR3 bases are TGTGCCAGCAGTGCCCCTGAGGTAGGAGGTACGCAGTATTTT.

The chain has TRBV5-4 and TRBJ1-2; 9 bases match TRBD1. Germline CDR1 is SGHNT and CDR2 is YYREEE (reference sequence). Trimming at V came to 0 bases and at J to 4 bases, leaving 7 bases not matched to a gene. The CDR3 length is 16 residues. CDR3 amino acids: CASSLATGGLVYGYTF. DNA for the CDR3: TGTGCCAGCAGCTTGGCGACAGGGGGTTTGGTCTATGGCTACACCTTC. The variable domain in full, completed from reference TRBV5-4 and TRBJ1-2, reads ETGVTQSPTHLIKTRGQQVTLRCSSQSGHNTVSWYQQALGQGPQFIFQYYREEENGRGNFPPRFSGLQFPNYSSELNVNALELDDSALYLCASSLATGGLVYGYTFGSGTRLTVV.

The chain joins TRBV2 to TRBJ2-7; D may be TRBD1 or TRBD2 (6 bases each). The CDR3 runs 12 residues. Deletions cut 7 bases from V and 6 bases from J, with 13 bases between. Looked up from germline, CDR1 is SNHLY and CDR2 is FYNNEI. Here the CDR3 reads CASKGGPREQYF. The CDR3 coding sequence is TGTGCCAGCAAGGGGGGCCCACGCGAGCAGTACTTC.

The rearrangement uses TRBV10-1 and TRBJ2-3; possibly TRBD2 for D (6 bases). Trimming shortened V by 3 bases and J by 2 bases, and 9 bases separated the two germline ends. The germline gives CDR1 WNHNN, CDR2 SYGVQD (reference sequence). This CDR3 contains 14 residues. The CDR3 loop reads CASSDAGHTDTQYF. DNA for the CDR3: TGCGCCAGCAGTGATGCGGGGCACACAGATACGCAGTATTTT.

This chain uses TRBV19 with TRBJ2-5, with 9 bases lining up with TRBD2. Germline V gene lookup returns CDR1 LNHDA and CDR2 SQIVND (reference sequence). There are 15 residues in the CDR3. V lost 2 bases, J lost 1 base, and 2 bases stayed unmatched. The CDR3 DNA reads TGTGCCAGTAGTATAATGACTAGCGGCCAAGAGACCCAGTACTTC. It yields the protein CASSIMTSGQETQYF.

V is TRBV7-9 and J is TRBJ1-5, with D tentatively TRBD1 (5 bases). Germline V gives CDR1 SEHNR, CDR2 FQNEAQ (reference sequence). The CDR3 consists of 14 residues. Trimming took 5 bases from V and 5 from J, leaving 13 bases between them. CDR3 sequence: CASSRGTDHQPQHF. As DNA, the CDR3 is TGTGCCAGCAGCCGCGGGACTGACCATCAGCCCCAGCATTTT.

The V and J genes are TRBV27 and TRBJ1-1; possibly TRBD1 for D (5 bases). V gave up 7 bases and J gave up 0 bases, with 15 bases separating them. This CDR3 is 15 amino acids long. Germline loops: CDR1 MNHEY, CDR2 SMNVEV (reference sequence). This chain's CDR3 is CASTPLGRVNTEAFF. CDR3 bases: TGTGCCAGCACCCCCCTGGGCAGGGTGAACACTGAAGCTTTCTTT.

The rearrangement joins TRBV9 to TRBJ2-7; D may match TRBD1 or TRBD2 (5 bases each). V dropped 5 bases and J dropped 3 bases, with 15 bases sitting between them. The CDR3 spans 14 residues. Germline-derived CDR1 and CDR2 are SGDLS and YYNGEE. The CDR3 sequence is CASSPPRGDYEQYF. In DNA form, the CDR3 reads TGTGCCAGCAGTCCGCCCCGGGGCGACTACGAGCAGTACTTC.

The rearrangement joins TRBV18 to TRBJ2-2; TRBD2 might be the D (5 bases). CDR1 is KGHSH and CDR2 is LQKENI in the germline V gene. Deletions cut 6 bases from V and 5 bases from J, with 10 bases between. The CDR3 is made up of 13 amino acids. CDR3 DNA: TGTGCCAGCTCCCCCCGCGGGACCGGGGAGCTGTTTTTT. As protein: CASSPRGTGELFF.

The V and J genes are TRBV6-6 and TRBJ1-1; D gene ambiguous. The CDR3 loop spans 13 amino acids. Germline V gives CDR1 MNHNY, CDR2 SVGAGI (reference sequence). V lost 4 bases to trimming and J lost 8 bases, with 14 bases between them. DNA of the CDR3: TGTGCCAGCAGTTCTGACCCCCCTATGGAAGCTTTCTTT. It is translated as CASSSDPPMEAFF.